What follows are 32 T cell receptor beta chains derived from one specimen sequenced in a study of T cell repertoires in ileal Crohn's disease. Described time point: inflamed ileum from the surgical specimen. The repertoire was sequenced with immunoSEQ multiplex PCR; TCRdb's copy has only in-frame clones and lacks some. The sample shows 10,000 to 11,000 clones, about nine tenths of them seen only once. Sequencing was carried out using ileal tissue. These receptor sequences come from an adult with Crohn's disease.

The V call is TRBV5-6, the J call TRBJ1-1; 8 bases line up with TRBD1. The CDR3 contains 16 residues. Germline loops: CDR1 SGHDT, CDR2 YYEEEE. After removal of 2 bases from V and 5 bases from J, the junction contained 11 bases not matched to a gene. The CDR3: CASSFGTGGRGTEAFF. As DNA, the CDR3 is TGTGCCAGCAGCTTTGGGACAGGCGGTCGTGGGACTGAAGCTTTCTTT.

The rearrangement joins TRBV30 to TRBJ1-5; 8 bases are a match to TRBD1. From germline, CDR1 is GTSNPN and CDR2 SVGIG (reference sequence). The CDR3 spans 14 residues. Trimming cost V 1 base and J 7 bases; bases outside gene matches: 6. The CDR3 is CAWSAGGARQPQHF. The CDR3 nucleotides are TGTGCCTGGAGTGCAGGGGGCGCACGGCAGCCCCAGCATTTT.

This chain joins TRBV2 and TRBJ2-2; D might be TRBD1 (5 bases). CDR3 size: 14 residues. CDR1 and CDR2 (germline): SNHLY, FYNNEI. V lost 1 base, J lost 4 bases, and 7 bases lay in between. The CDR3 region has the DNA TGTGCCAGCAGTGAAGGACAGCTCACCGGGGAGCTGTTTTTT. Translation gives CASSEGQLTGELFF.

V is TRBV30 and J is TRBJ1-5; TRBD1 matches at 8 bases. This CDR3 spans 15 amino acids. CDR1 GTSNPN and CDR2 SVGIG come from the germline V gene (reference sequence). Trimming took 4 bases from V and 2 from J; bases not matched to a gene: 7. The CDR3 reads CAWNKGTGGNQPQHF. The CDR3 nucleotides read TGTGCCTGGAATAAAGGGACAGGCGGCAATCAGCCCCAGCATTTT. Together with reference TRBV30 and TRBJ1-5, the CDR3 gives the full variable domain: SQTIHQWPATLVQPVGSPLSLECTVEGTSNPNLYWYRQAAGRGLQLLFYSVGIGQISSEVPQNLSASRPQDRQFILSSKKLLLSDSGFYLCAWNKGTGGNQPQHFGDGTRLSIL.

The gene calls are TRBV5-4 and TRBJ1-2; tentative D call: TRBD1 (6 bases). With 2 bases removed from V and 6 bases from J, the gap between germline ends came to 8 bases. This CDR3 has 12 amino acids. Germline V lookup: CDR1 SGHNT, CDR2 YYREEE (reference sequence). The CDR3 loop is CASSFNRDGYTF. The CDR3 DNA reads as TGTGCCAGCAGCTTCAACAGGGATGGCTACACCTTC.

The genes are TRBV6-1 and TRBJ1-2; D is unclear. The CDR3 contains 13 residues. The germline V gene encodes CDR1 MNHNS and CDR2 SASEGT. Trimming stripped 2 bases from V and 1 base from J, with 5 bases between. The chain's CDR3 is CASSETGNYGYTF. CDR3 nucleotide sequence: TGTGCCAGCAGTGAAACGGGTAACTATGGCTACACCTTC.

The chain carries TRBV6-1 and TRBJ1-1; D gene unclear. Germline values: CDR1 MNHNS, CDR2 SASEGT. The CDR3 runs 13 residues. Trimming stripped 3 bases from V and 0 bases from J, with 5 bases between. CDR3 bases: TGTGCCAGCAGTGAGAACATGAACACTGAAGCTTTCTTT. It translates to CASSENMNTEAFF.

The rearrangement uses TRBV15 and TRBJ2-5; tentative D call: TRBD2 (6 bases). The CDR3 is 15 amino acids. Germline-derived CDR1 and CDR2 are LNHNV and YYDKDF (reference sequence). Trimming took 1 base from V and 2 from J, leaving 11 bases between them. This chain's CDR3 is CATSRGNGGQETQYF. The CDR3 region has the DNA TGTGCCACCAGCAGAGGCAATGGGGGGCAAGAGACCCAGTACTTC. Full variable domain (missing parts from reference TRBV15 and TRBJ2-5): DAMVIQNPRYQVTQFGKPVTLSCSQTLNHNVMYWYQQKSSQAPKLLFHYYDKDFNNEADTPDNFQSRRPNTSFCFLDIRSPGLGDTAMYLCATSRGNGGQETQYFGPGTRLLVL.

In its sample, this clone is medium-sized. This rearrangement joins TRBV19 to TRBJ2-2; a weak D match, TRBD2 (5 bases). The CDR3 runs to 13 residues. Germline lookup yields CDR1 LNHDA and CDR2 SQIVND (reference sequence). The germline V and J ends were trimmed by 7 bases and 4 bases, with 10 bases remaining between them. The CDR3 DNA reads TGTGCCAGTAAAGCGGACGGCACCGGGGAGCTGTTTTTT. Amino acid sequence: CASKADGTGELFF.

This chain joins TRBV5-1 and TRBJ2-5, with no clear D. CDR1 is SGHRS and CDR2 is YFSETQ in the germline V gene. V shed 3 bases and J shed 3 bases, with 12 bases lying between them. This CDR3 has 14 residues. CDR3: CASSSGRPEETQYF. The CDR3 DNA sequence: TGCGCCAGCAGCTCCGGACGTCCGGAAGAGACCCAGTACTTC.

V usage is TRBV12-5 and J usage is TRBJ2-1; 10 bases align to TRBD2. Germline CDR1 LGHNT, CDR2 FRNRAP. Unmatched junction bases numbered 16, after V lost 7 bases and J lost 7 bases. The CDR3 extends over 17 amino acids. For the CDR3, the DNA is TGTGCTAGTGCCTCACCCCGACTAGCGGGTTTGGGGAATGAGCAGTTCTTC. Residues: CASASPRLAGLGNEQFF. Variable domain in full (rest from reference TRBV12-5 and TRBJ2-1): DARVTQTPRHKVTEMGQEVTMRCQPILGHNTVFWYRQTMMQGLELLAYFRNRAPLDDSGMPKDRFSAEMPDATLATLKIQPSEPRDSAVYFCASASPRLAGLGNEQFFGPGTRLTVL.

The V call is TRBV10-1, the J call TRBJ2-7; no definite D call. The CDR3 runs 14 residues. The V end lost 7 bases, the J end lost 3 bases, and 16 bases lay between the germline ends. The V gene's germline CDR1 is WNHNN and CDR2 SYGVQD (reference sequence). For the CDR3, the DNA is TGCGCCAGCATCCCGGAAATATATCGCTACGAGCAGTACGTC. It translates to CASIPEIYRYEQYV.

The chain links TRBV28 to TRBJ1-3; D is uncertain. Deletions cut 3 bases from V and 4 bases from J, with 13 bases between. CDR3 length: 15 amino acids. Germline-derived CDR1 and CDR2 are MDHEN and SYDVKM. CDR3 in amino acids: CASSFYKRRGNTIYF. CDR3 DNA: TGTGCCAGCAGTTTTTACAAACGCCGCGGAAACACCATATATTTT. Combining the CDR3 with reference TRBV28 and TRBJ1-3 gives the whole variable domain DVKVTQSSRYLVKRTGEKVFLECVQDMDHENMFWYRQDPGLGLRLIYFSYDVKMKEKGDIPEGYSVSREKKERFSLILESASTNQTSMYLCASSFYKRRGNTIYFGEGSWLTVV.

By share, this clone counts as medium-sized (0.01 to 0.1%). The CDR3 here is CASARLAAPEQFF. In nucleotides, the CDR3 is TGCGCCAGCGCCCGACTAGCGGCTCCCGAGCAGTTCTTC. This sequence joins TRBV4-1 and TRBJ2-1, with 9 bases identical to TRBD2. The J segment lost 10 bases and the V segment lost 8 bases, leaving 9 bases of the junction unmatched. Germline V gene data show CDR1 as MGHRA and CDR2 as YSYEKL. The CDR3 runs 13 residues.

This chain connects TRBV21-1 to TRBJ2-7; the D segment call TRBD1 is taken from the table without a DNA check. TRBV21-1 is noted as a pseudogene. This CDR3 is built from 14 residues. The CDR3 region has the DNA TGTGCCAGCAGCCTTCGGACAGGGGAATACGAGCAGTACGTC. Amino acid sequence: CASSLRTGEYEQYV.

This clone was seen a single time. The chain is built from TRBV2 and TRBJ2-7, with D tentatively TRBD2 (5 bases). The germline V gene has CDR1 SNHLY and CDR2 FYNNEI. Trimming stripped 4 bases from V and 2 bases from J, with 9 bases between. This CDR3 has 13 amino acids. The chain's CDR3 is CASSVQRTYEQYF. The CDR3 bases are TGTGCCAGCAGTGTTCAGCGGACCTACGAGCAGTACTTC. Drawing the rest from reference TRBV2 and TRBJ2-7, the complete variable domain is EPEVTQTPSHQVTQMGQEVILRCVPISNHLYFYWYRQILGQKVEFLVSFYNNEISEKSEIFDDQFSVERPDGSNFTLKIRSTKLEDSAMYFCASSVQRTYEQYFGPGTRLTVT.

The chain recombines TRBV2 with TRBJ2-5; weak D call: TRBD1 (5 bases). CDR1 is SNHLY and CDR2 is FYNNEI in the germline V gene. There are 14 residues in the CDR3. The germline V and J ends were trimmed by 0 bases and 5 bases, with 10 bases remaining between them. This CDR3 is CASSEAQGGETQYF. CDR3 DNA: TGTGCCAGCAGTGAAGCGCAGGGTGGGGAGACCCAGTACTTC.

CDR3 amino acids: CASSPRPGRLQETQYF. CDR3 in DNA: TGTGCCAGCAGCCCACGACCCGGGAGGCTCCAAGAGACCCAGTACTTC. The V call is TRBV7-2, the J call TRBJ2-5; the match to TRBD2 covers 7 bases. The CDR3 loop spans 16 amino acids. Trimming removed 5 bases from V and 1 base from J; junction bases left unmatched: 10. Germline assignment: CDR1 SGHTA and CDR2 FQGNSA.

The chain uses TRBV5-4 and TRBJ2-2, with D possibly TRBD1 on 6 matching bases. V was cut by 1 base and J by 3 bases, with 7 bases left in between. Per germline, CDR1 SGHNT and CDR2 YYREEE (reference sequence). CDR3 size: 14 residues. CDR3: CASSLQGYTGELFF. CDR3 nucleotides: TGTGCCAGCAGCTTGCAGGGGTACACCGGGGAGCTGTTTTTT.

The chain is built from TRBV18 and TRBJ1-5; 11 bases line up with TRBD1. The CDR3 extends over 17 amino acids. V trimming: 3 bases; J trimming: 6 bases; junction bases outside the gene matches: 10. CDR1 is KGHSH and CDR2 is LQKENI in the germline V gene. The CDR3, as DNA: TGTGCCAGCTCACCCCTAGGCCGGACAGGGGGCGGTCAGCCCCAGCATTTT. Protein sequence: CASSPLGRTGGGQPQHF.

V usage is TRBV19 and J usage is TRBJ2-3, with 11 bases aligning to TRBD2. Germline CDR1 and CDR2: LNHDA and SQIVND (reference sequence). V gave up 5 bases and J gave up 5 bases; unmatched junction bases: 15. The CDR3 contains 18 residues. The CDR3 is CASSVLAGVGTYEDTQYF. CDR3 coding DNA: TGTGCCAGTAGTGTACTAGCGGGAGTCGGTACCTACGAAGATACGCAGTATTTT.

The chain has TRBV10-1 and TRBJ1-2; TRBD1 is a possible D gene (5 bases). Germline assignment: CDR1 WNHNN and CDR2 SYGVQD (reference sequence). The CDR3 covers 13 residues. V shed 0 bases and J shed 4 bases, with 6 bases lying between them. CDR3 in DNA: TGCGCCAGCAGTGAGTCCGGGGGCTATGGCTACACCTTC. Protein sequence: CASSESGGYGYTF.

V usage is TRBV6-1 and J usage is TRBJ1-1; 7 bases align to TRBD1. Germline assignment: CDR1 MNHNS and CDR2 SASEGT. J was trimmed by 1 base and V by 5 bases; bases with no gene match: 7. CDR3 length equals 15 residues. The CDR3 coding sequence is TGTGCCAGCAGTAAATACAGGGGTGAGAACACTGAAGCTTTCTTT. It translates to CASSKYRGENTEAFF.

This chain links TRBV15 with TRBJ1-2, with 7 nucleotides matching TRBD1. With V trimmed by 0 bases and J by 4 bases, 2 bases remained unmatched. The CDR3 is 14 residues long. Germline V gene lookup returns CDR1 LNHNV and CDR2 YYDKDF (reference sequence). CDR3 loop: CATSRDAGGYGYTF. CDR3 nucleotide sequence: TGTGCCACCAGCAGAGATGCAGGGGGCTATGGCTACACCTTC.

The V and J genes are TRBV19 and TRBJ1-2; TRBD1 matches at 9 bases. After removal of 5 bases from V and 8 bases from J, the junction contained 9 bases not matched to a gene. Germline assignment: CDR1 LNHDA and CDR2 SQIVND (reference sequence). The CDR3 covers 14 residues. CDR3 nucleotides: TGTGCCAGTAGTCCAACAGGGGGCGTGAGAGGCTACACCTTC. Its protein is CASSPTGGVRGYTF.

This clone was seen a single time. The chain uses TRBV28 and TRBJ2-3, with TRBD1 as a possible D gene (7 bases). Germline V gene lookup returns CDR1 MDHEN and CDR2 SYDVKM. CDR3 size: 13 residues. V lost 4 bases and J lost 5, with 10 bases in between. CDR3 residues: CASSSQGGDTQYF. CDR3 nucleotide sequence: TGTGCCAGCAGTTCCCAGGGGGGAGATACGCAGTATTTT.

V gene TRBV5-1 combines with J gene TRBJ1-1; D perhaps matches TRBD1 (6 bases). From germline, CDR1 is SGHRS and CDR2 YFSETQ. Between the trimmed V and J ends, which lost 3 bases and 11 bases, there was a span of 17 bases. The CDR3 has 13 residues. For the CDR3, the DNA is TGCGCCAGCAGCTCCACCCCGGACAGCCAGGCTTTCTTT. Translation: CASSSTPDSQAFF.

The genes are TRBV7-8 and TRBJ2-1; tentatively, D is TRBD1 (6 bases). Trimming pared 1 base from V and 5 bases from J, leaving 6 bases between. This CDR3 has 13 amino acids. CDR1 and CDR2 (germline): SGHVS, FQNEAQ. The CDR3 region has the DNA TGTGCCAGCAGCTTAGACAGGGACAATGAGCAGTTCTTC. Residues: CASSLDRDNEQFF.

CDR3 in amino acids: CASSLLGEREQYV. CDR3 DNA sequence: TGCGCCAGCAGCTTGCTGGGGGAAAGGGAGCAGTACGTC. V gene TRBV5-1 combines with J gene TRBJ2-7; either TRBD1 or TRBD2 may supply D (5 bases each). Trimming took off 1 base at V and 7 bases at J, with 12 bases between the two ends. In germline, CDR1 is SGHRS, CDR2 YFSETQ. The CDR3 contains 13 residues.

The chain couples TRBV27 to TRBJ1-1; D unresolved. Germline values: CDR1 MNHEY, CDR2 SMNVEV (reference sequence). V gave up 3 bases and J gave up 4 bases, with 9 bases separating them. This CDR3 comprises 13 residues. CDR3: CASSFRGLTEAFF. DNA of the CDR3: TGTGCCAGCAGTTTCAGAGGGCTCACTGAAGCTTTCTTT.

This chain links TRBV15 with TRBJ2-1; tentative D call: TRBD2 (6 bases). The CDR3 is 16 amino acids. Germline CDR1 LNHNV, CDR2 YYDKDF (reference sequence). Trimming removed 0 bases at V and 8 bases at J, with 17 bases between. This CDR3 reads CATSREPGVNDYEQFF. Written as DNA, the CDR3 is TGTGCCACCAGCAGAGAACCGGGAGTGAATGATTATGAGCAGTTCTTC.

For the CDR3, the DNA is TGTGCCAGCTCATCCAAATACGAGCAGTACGTC. It specifies CASSSKYEQYV. V and J are TRBV18 and TRBJ2-7; D remains unclear. The CDR3 is 11 residues long. Germline CDR1 is KGHSH and CDR2 is LQKENI. With 5 bases removed from V and 4 bases from J, the gap between germline ends came to 6 bases.